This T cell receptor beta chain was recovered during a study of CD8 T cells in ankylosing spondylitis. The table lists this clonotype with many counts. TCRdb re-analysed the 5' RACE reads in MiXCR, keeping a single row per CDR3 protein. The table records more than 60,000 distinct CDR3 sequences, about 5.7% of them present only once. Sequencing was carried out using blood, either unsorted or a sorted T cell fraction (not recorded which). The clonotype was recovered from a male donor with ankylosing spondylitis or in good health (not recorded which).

CDR3 region: CASQDQGPYEQYF. The CDR3 DNA reads as TGTGCCAGCCAGGATCAGGGGCCCTACGAGCAGTACTTC. The V and J genes are TRBV28 and TRBJ2-7, with D tentatively TRBD1 (6 bases). This CDR3 has 13 amino acids. Trimming took 8 bases from V and 2 from J, leaving 13 bases between them. Germline V lookup: CDR1 MDHEN, CDR2 SYDVKM.